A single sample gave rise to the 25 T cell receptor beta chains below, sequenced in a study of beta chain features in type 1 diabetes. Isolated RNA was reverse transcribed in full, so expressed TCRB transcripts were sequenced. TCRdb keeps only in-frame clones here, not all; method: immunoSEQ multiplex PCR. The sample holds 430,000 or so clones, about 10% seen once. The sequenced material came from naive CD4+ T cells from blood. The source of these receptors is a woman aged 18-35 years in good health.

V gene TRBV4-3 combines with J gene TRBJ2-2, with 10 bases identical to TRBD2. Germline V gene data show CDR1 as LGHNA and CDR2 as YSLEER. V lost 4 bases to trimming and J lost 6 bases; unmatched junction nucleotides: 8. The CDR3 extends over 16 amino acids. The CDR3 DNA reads TGCGCCAGCAGCCCAAGATCGACTAGCGGGTCCGGGGAGCTGTTTTTT. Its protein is CASSPRSTSGSGELFF.

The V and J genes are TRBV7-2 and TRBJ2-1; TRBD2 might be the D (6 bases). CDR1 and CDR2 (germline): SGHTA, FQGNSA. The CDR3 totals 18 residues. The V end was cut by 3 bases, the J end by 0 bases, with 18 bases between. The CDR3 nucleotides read TGTGCCAGCAGCTTCAGCTCGGCGGGATCGAGCTCCTACAATGAGCAGTTCTTC. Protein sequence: CASSFSSAGSSSYNEQFF. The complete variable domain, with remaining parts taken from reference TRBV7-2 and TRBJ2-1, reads GAGVSQSPSNKVTEKGKDVELRCDPISGHTALYWYRQSLGQGLEFLIYFQGNSAPDKSGLPSDRFSAERTGGSVSTLTIQRTQQEDSAVYLCASSFSSAGSSSYNEQFFGPGTRLTVL.

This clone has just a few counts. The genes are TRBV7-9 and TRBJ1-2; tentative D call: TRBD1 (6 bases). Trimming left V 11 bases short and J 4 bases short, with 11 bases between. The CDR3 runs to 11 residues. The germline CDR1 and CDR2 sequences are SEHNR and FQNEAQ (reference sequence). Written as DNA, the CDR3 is TGTGCCTCCGGACAGCTCTATGGCTACACCTTC. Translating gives CASGQLYGYTF.

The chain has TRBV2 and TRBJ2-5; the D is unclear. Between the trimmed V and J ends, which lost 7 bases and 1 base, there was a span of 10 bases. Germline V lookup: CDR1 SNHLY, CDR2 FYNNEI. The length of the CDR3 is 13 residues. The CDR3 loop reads CASIYWLQETQYF. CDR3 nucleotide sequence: TGTGCCAGCATATACTGGCTCCAAGAGACCCAGTACTTC. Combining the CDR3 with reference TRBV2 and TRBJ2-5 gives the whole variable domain EPEVTQTPSHQVTQMGQEVILRCVPISNHLYFYWYRQILGQKVEFLVSFYNNEISEKSEIFDDQFSVERPDGSNFTLKIRSTKLEDSAMYFCASIYWLQETQYFGPGTRLLVL.

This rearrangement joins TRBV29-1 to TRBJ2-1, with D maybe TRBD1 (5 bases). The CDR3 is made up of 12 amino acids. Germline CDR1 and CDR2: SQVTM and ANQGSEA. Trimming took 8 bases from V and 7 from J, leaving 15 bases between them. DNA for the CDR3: TGCAGCCAAAGCCAGGGCCGTAATGAGCAGTTCTTC. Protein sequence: CSQSQGRNEQFF.

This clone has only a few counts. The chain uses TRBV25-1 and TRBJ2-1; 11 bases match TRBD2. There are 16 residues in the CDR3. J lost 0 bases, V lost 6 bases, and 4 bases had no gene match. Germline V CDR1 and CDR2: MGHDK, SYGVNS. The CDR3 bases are TGTGCCAGCAGCTCCACTAGCGGGAGCTCCTACAATGAGCAGTTCTTC. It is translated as CASSSTSGSSYNEQFF.

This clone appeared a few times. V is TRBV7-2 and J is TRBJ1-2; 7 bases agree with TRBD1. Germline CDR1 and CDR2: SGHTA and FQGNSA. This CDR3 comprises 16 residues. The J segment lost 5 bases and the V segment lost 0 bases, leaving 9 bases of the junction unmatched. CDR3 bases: TGTGCCAGCAGCTTAGCATTAGACAGGGTTGAGTATGGCTACACCTTC. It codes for CASSLALDRVEYGYTF.

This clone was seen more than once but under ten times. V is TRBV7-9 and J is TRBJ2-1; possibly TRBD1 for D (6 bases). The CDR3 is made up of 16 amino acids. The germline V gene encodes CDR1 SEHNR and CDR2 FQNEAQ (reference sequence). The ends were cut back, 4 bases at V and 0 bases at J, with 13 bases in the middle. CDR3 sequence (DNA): TGTGCCAGCAGCTCCACAGGGACCGGCTCCTACAATGAGCAGTTCTTC. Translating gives CASSSTGTGSYNEQFF.

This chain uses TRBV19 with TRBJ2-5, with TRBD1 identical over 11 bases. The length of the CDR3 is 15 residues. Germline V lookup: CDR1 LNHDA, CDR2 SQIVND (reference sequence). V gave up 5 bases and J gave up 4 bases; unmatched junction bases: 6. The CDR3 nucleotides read TGTGCCAGTAGTCCCGGACAGGGGGCCATAGAGACCCAGTACTTC. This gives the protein CASSPGQGAIETQYF.

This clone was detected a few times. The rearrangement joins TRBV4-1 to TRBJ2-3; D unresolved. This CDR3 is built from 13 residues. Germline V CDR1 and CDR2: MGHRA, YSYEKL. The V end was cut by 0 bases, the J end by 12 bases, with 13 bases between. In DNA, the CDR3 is TGCGCCAGCAGCCAAGAACGAGAATCGGCTCAGTATTTT. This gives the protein CASSQERESAQYF.

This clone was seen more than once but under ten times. The CDR3 DNA reads as TGTGCCAGCAGCTTAGCGGAGGGGACTGAAGCTTTCTTT. Its protein is CASSLAEGTEAFF. V is TRBV7-2 and J is TRBJ1-1, with D perhaps TRBD1 (5 bases). CDR1 is SGHTA, CDR2 FQGNSA, per germline. V lost 0 bases and J 5 bases, leaving 7 bases between the germline ends. CDR3 length: 13 amino acids.

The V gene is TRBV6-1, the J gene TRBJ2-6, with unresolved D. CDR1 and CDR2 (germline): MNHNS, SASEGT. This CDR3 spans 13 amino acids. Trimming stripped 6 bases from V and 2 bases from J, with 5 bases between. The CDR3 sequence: CASRITGANVLTF. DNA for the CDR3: TGTGCCAGCAGGATAACTGGGGCCAACGTCCTGACTTTC.

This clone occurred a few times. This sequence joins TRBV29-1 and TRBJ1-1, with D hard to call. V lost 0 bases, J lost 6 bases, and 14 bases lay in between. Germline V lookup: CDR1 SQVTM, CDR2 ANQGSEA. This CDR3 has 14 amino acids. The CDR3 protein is CSVEDSRNLAEAFF. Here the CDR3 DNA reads TGCAGCGTTGAAGATTCAAGGAACCTGGCTGAAGCTTTCTTT.

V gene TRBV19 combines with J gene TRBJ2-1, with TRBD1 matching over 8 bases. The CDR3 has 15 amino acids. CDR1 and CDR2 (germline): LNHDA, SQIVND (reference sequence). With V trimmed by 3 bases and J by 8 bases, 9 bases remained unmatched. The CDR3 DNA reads TGTGCCAGTAGTATCCCCGGACAGGGTTGGTATGAGCAGTTCTTC. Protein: CASSIPGQGWYEQFF. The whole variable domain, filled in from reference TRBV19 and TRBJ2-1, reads DGGITQSPKYLFRKEGQNVTLSCEQNLNHDAMYWYRQDPGQGLRLIYYSQIVNDFQKGDIAEGYSVSREKKESFPLTVTSAQKNPTAFYLCASSIPGQGWYEQFFGPGTRLTVL.

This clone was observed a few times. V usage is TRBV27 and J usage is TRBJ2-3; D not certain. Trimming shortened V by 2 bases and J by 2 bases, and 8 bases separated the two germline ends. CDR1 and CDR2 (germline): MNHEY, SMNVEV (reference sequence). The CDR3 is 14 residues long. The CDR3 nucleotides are TGTGCCAGCAGTTTAGGAGCCACCACAGATACGCAGTATTTT. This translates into CASSLGATTDTQYF.

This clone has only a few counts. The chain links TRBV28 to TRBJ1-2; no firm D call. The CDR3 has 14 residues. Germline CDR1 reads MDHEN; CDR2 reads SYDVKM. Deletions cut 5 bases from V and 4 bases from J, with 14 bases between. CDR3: CASSPPPSGYGYTF. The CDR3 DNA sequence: TGTGCCAGCAGTCCGCCTCCCAGTGGCTATGGCTACACCTTC.

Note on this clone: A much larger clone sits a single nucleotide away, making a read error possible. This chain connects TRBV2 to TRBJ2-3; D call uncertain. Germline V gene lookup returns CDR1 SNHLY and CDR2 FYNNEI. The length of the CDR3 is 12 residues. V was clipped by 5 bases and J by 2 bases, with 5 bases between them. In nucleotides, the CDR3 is TGTGCCAGCAGTTTATACACAGATACGCAGTATTTT. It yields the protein CASSLYTDTQYF. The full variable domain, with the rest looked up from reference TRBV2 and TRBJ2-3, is EPEVTQTPSHQVTQMGQEVILRCVPISNHLYFYWYRQILGQKVEFLVSFYNNEISEKSEIFDDQFSVERPDGSNFTLKIRSTKLEDSAMYFCASSLYTDTQYFGPGTRLTVL.

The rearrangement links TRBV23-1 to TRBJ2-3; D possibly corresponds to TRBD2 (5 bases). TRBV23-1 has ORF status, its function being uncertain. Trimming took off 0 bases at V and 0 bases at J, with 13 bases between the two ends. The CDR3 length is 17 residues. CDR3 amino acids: CASSQSETRTSTDTQYF. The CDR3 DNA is TGCGCCAGCAGTCAATCGGAGACCCGGACTAGCACAGATACGCAGTATTTT.

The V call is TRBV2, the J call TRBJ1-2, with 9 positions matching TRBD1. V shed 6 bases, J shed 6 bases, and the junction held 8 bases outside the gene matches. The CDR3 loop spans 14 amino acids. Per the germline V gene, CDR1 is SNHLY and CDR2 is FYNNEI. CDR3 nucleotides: TGTGCCAGCAGGAGCGTTCGGGACAGGGATGGCTACACCTTC. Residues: CASRSVRDRDGYTF.

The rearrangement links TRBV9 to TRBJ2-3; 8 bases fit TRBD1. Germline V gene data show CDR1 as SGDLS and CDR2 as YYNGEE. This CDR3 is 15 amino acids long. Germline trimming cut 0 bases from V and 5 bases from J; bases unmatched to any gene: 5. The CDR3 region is CASSVAGTGVDTQYF. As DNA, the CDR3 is TGTGCCAGCAGCGTAGCCGGGACAGGCGTAGATACGCAGTATTTT.

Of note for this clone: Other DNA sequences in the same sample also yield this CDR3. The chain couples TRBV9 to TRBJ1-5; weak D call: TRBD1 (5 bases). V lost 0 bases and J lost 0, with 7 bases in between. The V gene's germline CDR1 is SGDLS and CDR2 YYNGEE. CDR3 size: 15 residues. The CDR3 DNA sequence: TGTGCCAGCAGCGTAGGGGGGAATAGCAATCAGCCCCAGCATTTT. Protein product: CASSVGGNSNQPQHF. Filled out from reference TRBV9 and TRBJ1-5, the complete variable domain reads DSGVTQTPKHLITATGQRVTLRCSPRSGDLSVYWYQQSLDQGLQFLIQYYNGEERAKGNILERFSAQQFPDLHSELNLSSLELGDSALYFCASSVGGNSNQPQHFGDGTRLSIL.

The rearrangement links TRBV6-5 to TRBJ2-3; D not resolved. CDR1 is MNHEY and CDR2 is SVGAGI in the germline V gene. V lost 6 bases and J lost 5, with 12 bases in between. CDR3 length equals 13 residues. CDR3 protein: CASRSFYEDTQYF. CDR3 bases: TGTGCCAGCAGATCCTTCTATGAAGATACGCAGTATTTT.

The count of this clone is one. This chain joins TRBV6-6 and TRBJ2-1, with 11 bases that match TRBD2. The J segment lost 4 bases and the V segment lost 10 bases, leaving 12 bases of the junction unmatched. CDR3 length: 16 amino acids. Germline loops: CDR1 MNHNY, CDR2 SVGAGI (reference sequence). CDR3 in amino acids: CAITSTSGNRYNEQFF. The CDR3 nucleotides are TGTGCCATCACCTCGACTAGCGGGAATAGGTACAATGAGCAGTTCTTC.

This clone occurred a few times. CDR3 region: CASSEFGTGGWQFF. CDR3 DNA sequence: TGTGCCAGCAGTGAATTCGGGACAGGGGGATGGCAGTTCTTC. The chain is built from TRBV25-1 and TRBJ2-1, with 11 positions matching TRBD1. CDR1 is MGHDK and CDR2 is SYGVNS in the germline V gene. V was pared by 1 base and J by 12 bases, with 5 bases of the junction left unmatched. This CDR3 region has 14 residues.

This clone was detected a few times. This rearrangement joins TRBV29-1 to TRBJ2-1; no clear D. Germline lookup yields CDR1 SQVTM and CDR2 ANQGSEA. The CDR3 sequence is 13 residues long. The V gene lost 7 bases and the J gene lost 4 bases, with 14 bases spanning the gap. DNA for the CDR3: TGCAGCGCGACCCTAAACGCTTACAATGAGCAGTTCTTC. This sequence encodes CSATLNAYNEQFF.